This T cell receptor beta chain emerged from a study of regulatory T cells in long-lasting Graves disease. Points from the study as a whole: Accuracy could have been hurt by small sample size. Patients with persistent disease showed a bias toward TRBV28, TRBJ1-2 and TRBJ2-5.

This clonotype showed up many times. The antigen is undetermined. Time point reported: persistent/refractory GD, antithyroid drugs over 5 years with positive TRAb. PBMCs were the source of the RNA used for TCR sequencing. Guidelines of the American Thyroid Association were used to diagnose Graves' disease. Arm-PCR of CDR3 regions and iRepertoire HTBI primers were the basis on which TCR beta libraries were built. TCRdb used MiXCR to reprocess the multiplex PCR reads, holding one entry per CDR3 protein. The sample yields roughly 500,000 distinct CDR3 sequences, about 20% seen once. There are 16 residues in the CDR3. The V segment lost 1 base and the J segment 8 bases; nucleotides outside the gene matches: 11. Germline V lookup: CDR1 SEHNR, CDR2 FQNEAQ (reference sequence).

The source is a female donor with Graves disease. The sequencing used peripheral blood mononuclear cells (PBMCs), collected when the disease was refractory, from a patient treated with antithyroid drugs. The V call is TRBV7-9, the J call TRBJ1-2, with 9 nucleotides matching TRBD1. In DNA, the CDR3 is TGTGCCAGCAGCTTAGTAACCCCACAGGGGGCGCGGGGCTACACCTTC. It yields the protein CASSLVTPQGARGYTF.